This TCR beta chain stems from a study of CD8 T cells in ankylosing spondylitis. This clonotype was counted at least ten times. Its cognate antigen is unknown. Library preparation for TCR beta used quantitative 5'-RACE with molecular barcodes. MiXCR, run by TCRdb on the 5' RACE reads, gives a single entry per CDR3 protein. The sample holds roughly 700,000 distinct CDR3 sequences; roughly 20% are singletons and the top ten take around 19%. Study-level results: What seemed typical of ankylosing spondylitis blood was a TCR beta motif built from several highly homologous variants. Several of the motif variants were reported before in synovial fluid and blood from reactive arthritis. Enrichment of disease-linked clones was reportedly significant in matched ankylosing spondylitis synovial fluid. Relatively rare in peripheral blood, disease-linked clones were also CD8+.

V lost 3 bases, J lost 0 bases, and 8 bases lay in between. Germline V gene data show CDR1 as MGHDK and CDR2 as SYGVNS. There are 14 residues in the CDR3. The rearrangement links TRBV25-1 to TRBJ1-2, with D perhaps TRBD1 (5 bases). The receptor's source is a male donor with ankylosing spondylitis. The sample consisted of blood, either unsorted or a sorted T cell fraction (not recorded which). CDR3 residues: CASSDTTANYGYTF. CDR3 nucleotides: TGTGCCAGCAGTGATACGACAGCTAACTATGGCTACACCTTC.